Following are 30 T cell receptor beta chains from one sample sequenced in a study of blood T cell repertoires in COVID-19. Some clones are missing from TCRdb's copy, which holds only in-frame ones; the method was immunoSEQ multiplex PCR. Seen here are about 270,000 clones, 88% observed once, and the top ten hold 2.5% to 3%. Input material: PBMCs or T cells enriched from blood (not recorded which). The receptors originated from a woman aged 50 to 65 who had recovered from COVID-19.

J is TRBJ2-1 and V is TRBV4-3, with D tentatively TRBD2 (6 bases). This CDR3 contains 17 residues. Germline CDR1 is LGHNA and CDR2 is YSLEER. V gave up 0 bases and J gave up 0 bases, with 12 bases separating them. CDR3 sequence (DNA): TGCGCCAGCAGCCAAGACCCTGAGGGAGGCTCCTACAATGAGCAGTTCTTC. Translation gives CASSQDPEGGSYNEQFF.

The DNA of the CDR3 is TGTGCCAGCAGCCCTGGACTAACCAACAATGAGCAGTTCTTC. Translated, it gives CASSPGLTNNEQFF. The chain joins TRBV7-3 to TRBJ2-1, with D maybe TRBD2 (6 bases). V lost 5 bases, J lost 5 bases, and 13 bases lay in between. The germline V gene encodes CDR1 SGHTA and CDR2 FQGTGA. The CDR3 is 14 amino acids.

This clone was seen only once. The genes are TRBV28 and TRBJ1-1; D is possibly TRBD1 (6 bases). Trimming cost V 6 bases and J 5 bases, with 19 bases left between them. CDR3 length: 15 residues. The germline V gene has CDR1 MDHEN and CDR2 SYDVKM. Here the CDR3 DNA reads TGTGCCAGCAGCCCAGAACGGGGGGCTGTGACTGAAGCTTTCTTT. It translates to CASSPERGAVTEAFF.

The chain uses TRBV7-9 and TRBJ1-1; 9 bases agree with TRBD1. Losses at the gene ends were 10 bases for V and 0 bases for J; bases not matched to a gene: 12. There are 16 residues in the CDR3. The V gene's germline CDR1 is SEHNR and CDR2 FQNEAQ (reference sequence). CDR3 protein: CATDSGTGTLNTEAFF. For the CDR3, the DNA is TGTGCCACCGACTCCGGGACAGGGACACTGAACACTGAAGCTTTCTTT.

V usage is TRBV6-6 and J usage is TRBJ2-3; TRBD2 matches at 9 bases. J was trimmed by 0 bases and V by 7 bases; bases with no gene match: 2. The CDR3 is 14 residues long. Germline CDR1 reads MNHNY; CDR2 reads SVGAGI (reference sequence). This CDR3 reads CASKTSGSTDTQYF. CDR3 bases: TGTGCCAGCAAAACTAGCGGGAGCACAGATACGCAGTATTTT.

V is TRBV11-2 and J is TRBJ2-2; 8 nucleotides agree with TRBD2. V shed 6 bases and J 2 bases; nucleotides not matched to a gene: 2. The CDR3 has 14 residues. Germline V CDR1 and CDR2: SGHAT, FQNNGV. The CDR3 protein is CASRSGSNTGELFF. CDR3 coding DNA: TGTGCCAGCAGGAGCGGGAGTAACACCGGGGAGCTGTTTTTT.

CDR3 protein: CASSNKRASGSRETQYF. In nucleotides, the CDR3 is TGTGCCAGCAGCAATAAACGGGCTAGCGGGAGTAGGGAGACCCAGTACTTC. The chain combines TRBV7-2 with TRBJ2-5; 10 bases line up with TRBD2. This CDR3 region has 17 residues. Per germline, CDR1 SGHTA and CDR2 FQGNSA. Trimming cost V 5 bases and J 5 bases; bases outside gene matches: 14. Combining the CDR3 with reference TRBV7-2 and TRBJ2-5 gives the whole variable domain GAGVSQSPSNKVTEKGKDVELRCDPISGHTALYWYRQSLGQGLEFLIYFQGNSAPDKSGLPSDRFSAERTGGSVSTLTIQRTQQEDSAVYLCASSNKRASGSRETQYFGPGTRLLVL.

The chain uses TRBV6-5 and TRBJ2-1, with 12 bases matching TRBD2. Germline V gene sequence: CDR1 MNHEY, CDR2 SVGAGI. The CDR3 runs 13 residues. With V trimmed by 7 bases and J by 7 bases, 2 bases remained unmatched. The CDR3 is CASTGLAGNEQFF. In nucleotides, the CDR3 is TGTGCCAGCACCGGACTAGCGGGAAATGAGCAGTTCTTC.

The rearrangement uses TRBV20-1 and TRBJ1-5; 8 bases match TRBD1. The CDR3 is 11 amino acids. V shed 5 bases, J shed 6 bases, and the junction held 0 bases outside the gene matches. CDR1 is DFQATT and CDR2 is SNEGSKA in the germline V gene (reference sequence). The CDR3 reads CSAGTGQPQHF. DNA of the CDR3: TGCAGTGCTGGGACAGGTCAGCCCCAGCATTTT.

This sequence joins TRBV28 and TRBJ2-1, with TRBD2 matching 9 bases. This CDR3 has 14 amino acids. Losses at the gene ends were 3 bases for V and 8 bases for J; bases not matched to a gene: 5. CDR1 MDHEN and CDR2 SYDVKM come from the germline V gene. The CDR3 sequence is CASSFQLAGHEQFF. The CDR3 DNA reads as TGTGCCAGCAGTTTTCAGCTAGCGGGACATGAGCAGTTCTTC.

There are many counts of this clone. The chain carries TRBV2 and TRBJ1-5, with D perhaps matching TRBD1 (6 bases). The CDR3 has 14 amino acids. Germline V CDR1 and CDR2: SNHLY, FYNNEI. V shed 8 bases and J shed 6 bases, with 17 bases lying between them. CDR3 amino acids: CASQYGGPRQPQHF. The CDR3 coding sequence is TGTGCCAGCCAATACGGGGGGCCGCGTCAGCCCCAGCATTTT.

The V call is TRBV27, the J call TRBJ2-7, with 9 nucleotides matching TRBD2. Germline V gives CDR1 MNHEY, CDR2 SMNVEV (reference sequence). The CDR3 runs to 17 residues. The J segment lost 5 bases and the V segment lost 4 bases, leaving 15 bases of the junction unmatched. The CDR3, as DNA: TGTGCCAGCAGTTCGCACTTCCCAGGCGGGAGGGTCCACGAGCAGTACTTC. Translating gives CASSSHFPGGRVHEQYF.

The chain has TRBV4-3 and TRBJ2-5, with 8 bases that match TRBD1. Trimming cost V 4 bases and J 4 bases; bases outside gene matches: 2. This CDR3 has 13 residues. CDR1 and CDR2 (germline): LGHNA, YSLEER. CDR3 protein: CASSRDRGETQYF. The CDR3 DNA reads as TGCGCCAGCAGCCGAGACAGGGGAGAGACCCAGTACTTC.

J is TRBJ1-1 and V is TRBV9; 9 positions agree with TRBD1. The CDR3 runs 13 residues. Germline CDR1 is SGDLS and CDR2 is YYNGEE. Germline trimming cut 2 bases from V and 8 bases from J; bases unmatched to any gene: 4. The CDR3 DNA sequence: TGTGCCAGCAGCGTCACCGGGACAGGGGAAGCTTTCTTT. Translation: CASSVTGTGEAFF.

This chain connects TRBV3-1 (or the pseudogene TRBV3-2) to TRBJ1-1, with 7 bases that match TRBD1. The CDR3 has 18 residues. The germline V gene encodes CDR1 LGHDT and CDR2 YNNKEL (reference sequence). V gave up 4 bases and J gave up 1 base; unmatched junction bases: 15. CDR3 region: CASSRDRDSRKANTEAFF. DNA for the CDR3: TGTGCCAGCAGCCGAGACCGGGACAGTCGGAAAGCGAACACTGAAGCTTTCTTT.

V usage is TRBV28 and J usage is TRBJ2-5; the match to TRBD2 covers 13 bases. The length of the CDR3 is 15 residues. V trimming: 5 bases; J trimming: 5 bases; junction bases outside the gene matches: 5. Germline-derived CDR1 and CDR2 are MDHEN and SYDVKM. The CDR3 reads CASSKGLAGVETQYF. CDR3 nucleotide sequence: TGTGCCAGCAGTAAAGGACTAGCGGGAGTGGAGACCCAGTACTTC.

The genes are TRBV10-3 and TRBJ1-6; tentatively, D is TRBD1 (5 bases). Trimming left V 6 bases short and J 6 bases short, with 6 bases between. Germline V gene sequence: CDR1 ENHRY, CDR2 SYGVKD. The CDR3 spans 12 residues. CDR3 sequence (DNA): TGTGCCATCAGGGGGGGTAATTCACCCCTCCACTTT. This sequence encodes CAIRGGNSPLHF.

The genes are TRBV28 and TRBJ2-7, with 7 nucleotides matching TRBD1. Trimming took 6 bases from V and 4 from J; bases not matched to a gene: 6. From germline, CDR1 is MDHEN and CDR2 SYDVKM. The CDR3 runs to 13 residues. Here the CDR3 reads CASSSGTDYEQYF. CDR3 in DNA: TGTGCCAGCAGCTCCGGGACAGATTACGAGCAGTACTTC.

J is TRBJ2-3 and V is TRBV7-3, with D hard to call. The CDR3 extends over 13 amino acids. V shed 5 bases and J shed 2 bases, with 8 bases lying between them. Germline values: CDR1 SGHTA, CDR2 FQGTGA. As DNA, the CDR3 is TGTGCCAGCAGCCCGACATACACAGATACGCAGTATTTT. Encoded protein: CASSPTYTDTQYF.

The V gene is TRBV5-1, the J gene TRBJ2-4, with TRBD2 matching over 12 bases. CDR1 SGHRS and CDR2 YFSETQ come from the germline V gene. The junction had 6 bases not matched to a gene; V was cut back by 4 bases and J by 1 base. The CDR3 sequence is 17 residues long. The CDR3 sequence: CASSMTSGRGAKNIQYF. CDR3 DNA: TGCGCCAGCAGCATGACTAGCGGGAGAGGGGCCAAAAACATTCAGTACTTC.

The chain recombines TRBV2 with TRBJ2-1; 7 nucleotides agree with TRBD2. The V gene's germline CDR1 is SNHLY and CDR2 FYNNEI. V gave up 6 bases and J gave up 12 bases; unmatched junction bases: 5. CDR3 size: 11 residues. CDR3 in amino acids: CASSQTSTQFF. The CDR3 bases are TGTGCCAGCAGCCAGACTAGCACGCAGTTCTTC.

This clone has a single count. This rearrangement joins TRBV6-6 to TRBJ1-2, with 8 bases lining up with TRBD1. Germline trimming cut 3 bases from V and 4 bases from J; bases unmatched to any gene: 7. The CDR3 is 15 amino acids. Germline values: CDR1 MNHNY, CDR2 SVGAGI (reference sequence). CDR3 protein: CASSYSDRGSYGYTF. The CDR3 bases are TGTGCCAGCAGTTATTCAGACAGGGGATCCTATGGCTACACCTTC.

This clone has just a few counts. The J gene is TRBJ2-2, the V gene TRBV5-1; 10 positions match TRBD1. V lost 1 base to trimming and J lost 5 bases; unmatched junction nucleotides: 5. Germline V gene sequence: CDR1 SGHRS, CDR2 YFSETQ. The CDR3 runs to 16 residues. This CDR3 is CASSLNGQGGTGELFF. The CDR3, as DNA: TGCGCCAGCAGCTTGAACGGACAGGGGGGAACCGGGGAGCTGTTTTTT.

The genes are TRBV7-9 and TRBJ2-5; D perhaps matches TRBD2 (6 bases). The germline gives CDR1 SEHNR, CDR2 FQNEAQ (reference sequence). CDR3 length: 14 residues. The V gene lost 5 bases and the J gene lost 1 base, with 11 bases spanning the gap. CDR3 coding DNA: TGTGCCAGCAGCGGCCGGGACTTCCAAGAGACCCAGTACTTC. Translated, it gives CASSGRDFQETQYF.

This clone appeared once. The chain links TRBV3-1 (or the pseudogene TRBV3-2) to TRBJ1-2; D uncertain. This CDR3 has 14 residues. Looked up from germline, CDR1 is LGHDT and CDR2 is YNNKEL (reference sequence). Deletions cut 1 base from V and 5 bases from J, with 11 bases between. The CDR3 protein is CASSQGNLRYGYTF. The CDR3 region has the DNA TGTGCCAGCAGCCAAGGCAACTTGAGGTATGGCTACACCTTC.

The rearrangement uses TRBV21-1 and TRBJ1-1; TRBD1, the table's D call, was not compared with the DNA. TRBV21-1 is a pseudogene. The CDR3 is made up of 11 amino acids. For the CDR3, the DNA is TGTGCCAGCATCCAGTACACTGAAGCTTTCTTT. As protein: CASIQYTEAFF.

The CDR3 here is CASSYSGGSSYEQYF. In nucleotides, the CDR3 is TGTGCCAGCAGTTACTCGGGGGGATCGTCCTACGAGCAGTACTTC. The chain joins TRBV6-5 to TRBJ2-7; possibly TRBD2 for D (6 bases). Trimming cost V 0 bases and J 1 base, with 10 bases left between them. Germline V lookup: CDR1 MNHEY, CDR2 SVGAGI. The CDR3 runs to 15 residues.

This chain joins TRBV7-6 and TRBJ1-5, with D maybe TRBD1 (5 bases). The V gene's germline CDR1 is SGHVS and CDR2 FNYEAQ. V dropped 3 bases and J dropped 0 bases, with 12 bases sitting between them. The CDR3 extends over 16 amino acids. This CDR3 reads CASSFRQSFSNQPQHF. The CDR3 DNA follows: TGTGCCAGCAGCTTCCGACAGTCTTTTAGCAATCAGCCCCAGCATTTT.

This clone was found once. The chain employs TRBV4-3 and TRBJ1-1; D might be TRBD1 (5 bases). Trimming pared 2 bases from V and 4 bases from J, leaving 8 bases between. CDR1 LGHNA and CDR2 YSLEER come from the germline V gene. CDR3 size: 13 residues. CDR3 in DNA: TGCGCCAGCAGCCAAAGGGGTGCCACTGAAGCTTTCTTT. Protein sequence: CASSQRGATEAFF.

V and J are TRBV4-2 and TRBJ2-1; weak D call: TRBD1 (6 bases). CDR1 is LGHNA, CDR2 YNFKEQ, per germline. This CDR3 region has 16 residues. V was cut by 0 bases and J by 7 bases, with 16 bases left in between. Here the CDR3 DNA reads TGTGCCAGCAGCCAAGATGAGGGCAGGGGAGTAAATGAGCAGTTCTTC. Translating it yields CASSQDEGRGVNEQFF.